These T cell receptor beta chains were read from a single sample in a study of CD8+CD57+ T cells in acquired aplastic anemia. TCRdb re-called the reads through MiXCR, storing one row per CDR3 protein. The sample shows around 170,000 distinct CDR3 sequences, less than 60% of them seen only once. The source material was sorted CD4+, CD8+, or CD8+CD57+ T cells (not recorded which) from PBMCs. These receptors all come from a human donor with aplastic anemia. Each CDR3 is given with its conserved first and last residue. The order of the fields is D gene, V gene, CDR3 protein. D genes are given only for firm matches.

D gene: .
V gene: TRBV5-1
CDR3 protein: CASSQGVGYRETQYF

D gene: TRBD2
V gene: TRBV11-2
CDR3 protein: CASGLGPGGLGPGNEQFF

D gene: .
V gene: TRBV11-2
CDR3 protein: CASSLKGQLSYTF

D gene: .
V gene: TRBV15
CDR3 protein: CATSRDQGLGTEAFF

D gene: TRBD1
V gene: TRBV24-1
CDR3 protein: CATSDARRTGGAHGYTF

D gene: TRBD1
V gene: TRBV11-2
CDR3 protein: CASSQDRAVKEQFF

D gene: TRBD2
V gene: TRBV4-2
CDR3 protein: CASSRDGRGRAEEQYF

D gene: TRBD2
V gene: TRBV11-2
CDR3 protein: CATAPRLAGVYEQYF

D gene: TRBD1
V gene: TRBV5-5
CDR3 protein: CASSLPTRAGGAGLLTF

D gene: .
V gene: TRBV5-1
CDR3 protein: CASSSISNSYNEQFF

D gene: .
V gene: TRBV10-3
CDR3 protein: CAITLDKSYGYTF

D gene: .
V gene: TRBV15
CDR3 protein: CATSSDRTHQPQHF

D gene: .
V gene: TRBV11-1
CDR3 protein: CASSLALADTNYGYTF

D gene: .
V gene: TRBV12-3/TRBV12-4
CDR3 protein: CASSFFPGTVNTEAFF

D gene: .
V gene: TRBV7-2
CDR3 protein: CASSLLSGYGYTF

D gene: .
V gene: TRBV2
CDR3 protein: CASSPLVGRNTEAFF

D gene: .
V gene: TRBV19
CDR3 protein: CAGKDWRAATDTQYF

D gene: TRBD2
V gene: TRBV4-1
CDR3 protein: CASSLRGSSGAYNEQFF

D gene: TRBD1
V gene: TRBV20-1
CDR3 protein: CSAGGQLTEAFF

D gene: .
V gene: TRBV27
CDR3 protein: CASSFRTGTNYEQYF

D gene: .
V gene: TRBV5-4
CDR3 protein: CASSLVGRGGQETQYF

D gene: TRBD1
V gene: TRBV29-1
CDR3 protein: CSGTGQGVYNEQFF

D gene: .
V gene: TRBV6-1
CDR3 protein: CASSLRTIYNEQFF

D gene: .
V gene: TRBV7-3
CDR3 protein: CASSFLKGEQYF

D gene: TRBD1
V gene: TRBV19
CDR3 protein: CASSLGTGESYTF

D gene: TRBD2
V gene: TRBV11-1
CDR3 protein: CASSLLAGGNEQFF

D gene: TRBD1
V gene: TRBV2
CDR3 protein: CASSEQGAGYEQYF

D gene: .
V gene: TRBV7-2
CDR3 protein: CASTLLQEAFF

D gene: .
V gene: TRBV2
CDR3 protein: CASSRLPGQPNEKLFF

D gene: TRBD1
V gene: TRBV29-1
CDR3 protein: CSVAGGLITDTQYF

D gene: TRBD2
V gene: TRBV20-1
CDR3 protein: CSAPLAGGSTDTQYF

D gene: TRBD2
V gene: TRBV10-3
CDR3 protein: CAISELGGSSYEQYF

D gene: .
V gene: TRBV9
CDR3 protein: CASSVAVYNEQFF

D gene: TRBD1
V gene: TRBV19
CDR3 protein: CAWIGGGAVTEAFF

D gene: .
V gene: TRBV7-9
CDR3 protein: CASSRSALRGAGELFF

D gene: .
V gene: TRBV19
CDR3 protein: CASKGGASYNSPLHF

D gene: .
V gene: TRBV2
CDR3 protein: CASSARDSSGYTF

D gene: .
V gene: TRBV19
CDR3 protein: CASSLNEKLFF

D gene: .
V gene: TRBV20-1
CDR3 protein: CSALWVPEQFF

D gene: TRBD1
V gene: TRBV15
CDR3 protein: CATSTGVSYEQYF

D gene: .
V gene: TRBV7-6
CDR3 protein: CASSLEGEWEQFF

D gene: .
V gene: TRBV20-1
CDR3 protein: CSARDWNREHQPQHF

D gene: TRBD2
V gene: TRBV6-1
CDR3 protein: CASSVRIAGVYNEQFF

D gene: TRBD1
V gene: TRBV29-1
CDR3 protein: CSVAGTGGVGVGTQYF

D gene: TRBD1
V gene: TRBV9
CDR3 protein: CASRDRARDGYTF

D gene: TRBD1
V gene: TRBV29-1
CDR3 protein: CSVTGGDTQYF

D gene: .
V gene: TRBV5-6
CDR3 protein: CASSPSWGREKLFF

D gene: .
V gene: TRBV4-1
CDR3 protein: CASSQRGSGANVLTF

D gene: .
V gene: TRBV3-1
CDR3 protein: CASSQWGRGDYGYTF

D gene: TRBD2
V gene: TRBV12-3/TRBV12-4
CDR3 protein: CASSRGLAGSHEQFF

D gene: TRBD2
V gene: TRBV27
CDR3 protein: CASSLSNLAGISYEQYF

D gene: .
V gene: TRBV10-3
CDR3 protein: CAIKWGRARDEQYF

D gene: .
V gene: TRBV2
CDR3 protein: CASSFPGDYGYTF

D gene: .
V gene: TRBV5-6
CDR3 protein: CASSFGSPNEQYF

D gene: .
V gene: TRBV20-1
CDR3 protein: CSGTEGLTEAFF